The T cell receptor (beta chain) described here comes from a study of blood T cell repertoires in COVID-19 (TCRdb year 2020). Study-wide context: Samples covering the acute and convalescent phases of COVID-19 were provided by collaborators in the United States, Italy and Spain. Samples came from the ongoing ImmuneRACE study (first 160 participants) plus 1,254 subjects from 6 global collaborators. Subjects who had been exposed to COVID-19, were actively infected with it, or had recovered from it provided the deeply sampled blood TCRbeta repertoires that made up the dataset. The prospective study material was composed of cDNA or gDNA derived from T cells, B-cell-depleted T cells, or PBMCs. A de-identified subject ID, COVID-19 status, age in years and sex were almost always included in the sample metadata. The repertoires were made available in a free public database intended to serve as a resource for research on the immune response to SARS-CoV-2. Where HLA class I and class II types were available, the types were taken from metadata supplied by the sample provider, not from assay-based typing. The paper as a whole reports these results and caveats: The quantity of clinical and demographic metadata differed by source and by participant and was supplied without curation.

CDR1 and CDR2 are read off the germline V gene (reference sequence) as LNHNV and YYDKDF. Its CDR3 holds 17 amino acids, cysteine through phenylalanine. Of all the DNA, just the CDR3 is kept, 51 bases in frame from base 1. V trim: 4 bases; J trim: 8 bases; unmatched bases: 12. The immunoSEQ Assay, a bias-controlled multiplex PCR, was used to amplify TCRbeta CDR3 regions from genomic DNA. As for how the authors treated the data: Within the assay, amplification of reference gene primers was used to estimate how many nucleated cells each sample contained. To quantify the absolute abundance of each unique TCRbeta CDR3 rearrangement, sequence reads were collapsed and filtered. Productive Simpson clonality was computed per sample as the square root of Simpson's diversity index over productive rearrangements. TCRdb provides this immuneACCESS table in a form limited to in-frame rearrangements. Some clones are lacking; in checked studies, under half of them reflect an unresolved V gene, and why the rest are absent is not known. V and J calls and clone size come straight from that table; D and trimming were deduced from the DNA. The sample table holds some 310,000 clones, of which 90% were seen once. In total, the top ten clones hold less than 3.5% of the sample.

One collaborating source in Seattle enrolled patients while the patients were actively infected and followed the patients over time throughout the course of disease. Collaborating institutions collected whole blood in K2EDTA tubes following their own protocols. For TCRbeta analysis, collaborators shipped samples in one of three forms: frozen whole blood, isolated PBMCs, or DNA extracted from either of those sample types. About this clone itself: The clone's antigen remains unknown. No base qualities exist here, and no much larger clone lies one base off it.

This receptor chain uses TRBV15 and TRBJ2-4; 12 central bases correspond to TRBD2. This sequence originates from a woman aged 30 to 39 with COVID-19, enrolled during active disease. The sequencing sample was made of peripheral blood. For the CDR3, the sequence is CATSIIRTSGIGDIQYF. The nucleotide sequence reads as follows: TGTGCCACCAGCATCATAAGGACTAGCGGGATTGGAGACATTCAGTACTTC.